Listed below are T cell receptor beta chains from one sample, sequenced in a study of T cell repertoires in cytomegalovirus infection. No antigen has been identified for these receptors. TCRdb processed the reads anew with MiXCR; each CDR3 protein has one entry. The sample lists around 710,000 distinct CDR3 sequences, 29% occurring once. Specimen: cultured CD8+ T cells from PBMCs, collected from culture after CMV antigen stimulation. The origin of the receptors is a human donor in good health (CMV status not recorded). Some clones in this sample may be carry-over from other donors' samples. CDR3s include the opening cysteine and the closing phenylalanine or tryptophan. The D gene is left open where the match is weak. Clone size is shown for a subset of rows, as once, few, many or a class of expanded clone.

TRBV2	TRBJ1-4	-	-	CASSITPDTGRPEKLFF	TGTGCCAGCAGTATCACACCCGACACAGGACGCCCTGAAAAACTGTTTTTT
TRBV7-9	TRBJ1-1	many	TRBD1	CASSLAGTGKAFF	TGTGCCAGCAGCTTAGCTGGGACAGGGAAAGCTTTCTTT
TRBV20-1	TRBJ2-2	-	-	CSARDRTGELFF	TGCAGTGCTAGAGATCGAACCGGGGAGCTGTTTTTT
TRBV7-9	TRBJ1-6	few	-	CASSLVGPISPLHF	TGTGCCAGCAGCTTAGTTGGACCCATTTCACCCCTCCACTTT
TRBV6-2/TRBV6-3	TRBJ1-5	few	-	CASSWGAQPQHF	TGTGCCAGCAGTTGGGGGGCTCAGCCCCAGCATTTT
TRBV20-1	TRBJ2-4	-	-	CSAREVGKYIQYF	TGCAGTGCTAGAGAGGTGGGAAAATACATTCAGTACTTC
TRBV9	TRBJ2-2	few	TRBD2	CASSVEGLAGTGELFF	TGTGCCAGCAGCGTAGAGGGACTAGCCGGCACCGGGGAGCTGTTTTTT
TRBV6-6	TRBJ1-5	few	TRBD1	CASSYRTGGSGQPQHF	TGTGCCAGCAGTTACCGGACAGGGGGCAGTGGTCAGCCCCAGCATTTT
TRBV12-3/TRBV12-4	TRBJ2-3	few	-	CASSYLGGRADTQYF	TGTGCCAGCAGTTACCTCGGGGGGCGGGCAGATACGCAGTATTTT
TRBV4-1	TRBJ1-1	many	-	CASSQDRGNTEAFF	TGCGCCAGCAGCCAAGATCGGGGAAACACTGAAGCTTTCTTT
TRBV27	TRBJ2-1	-	TRBD2	CASSLAGGSYNVQFF	TGTGCCAGCAGTTTAGCGGGGGGTTCCTACAATGTGCAGTTCTTC
TRBV4-1	TRBJ2-7	few	-	CASSQAGFQPYEQYF	TGCGCCAGCAGCCAAGCGGGGTTCCAACCCTACGAGCAGTACTTC
TRBV7-9	TRBJ1-2	many	-	CASSFSSNYGYTF	TGTGCCAGCAGCTTTTCCTCCAACTATGGCTACACCTTC
TRBV12-5	TRBJ1-1	few	-	CASGFNYREFSNTEAFF	TGTGCTAGTGGTTTTAACTACCGGGAGTTCTCGAACACTGAAGCTTTCTTT
TRBV12-3/TRBV12-4	TRBJ1-5	-	TRBD1	CASSWTGIYSNQPQHF	TGTGCCAGCAGCTGGACAGGGATCTATAGCAATCAGCCCCAGCATTTT
TRBV6-6	TRBJ2-2	-	-	CASTTGATGGELFF	TGTGCCAGCACCACGGGGGCGACCGGCGGGGAGCTGTTTTTT
TRBV6-1	TRBJ2-2	-	-	CASSVTLDYTGELFF	TGTGCCAGCAGTGTAACCCTTGACTACACCGGGGAGCTGTTTTTT
TRBV6-1	TRBJ1-5	many	-	CASQSRAVLRDQPQHF	TGTGCCAGCCAATCACGGGCGGTACTTCGGGATCAGCCCCAGCATTTT
TRBV24-1	TRBJ2-2	few	TRBD1	CATSDSGTGDPGELFF	TGTGCCACCAGTGATTCCGGGACAGGGGATCCCGGGGAGCTGTTTTTT
TRBV6-2/TRBV6-3	TRBJ1-1	-	-	CASSYWKNTEAFF	TGTGCCAGCAGTTACTGGAAGAACACTGAAGCTTTCTTT
TRBV7-8	TRBJ2-7	few	-	CASSQVGKGIDEQYF	TGTGCCAGCAGCCAAGTCGGAAAGGGAATCGACGAGCAGTACTTC
TRBV10-3	TRBJ1-2	-	TRBD1	CAISESDRGLYGYTF	TGTGCCATCAGTGAGTCCGACAGGGGGCTCTATGGCTACACCTTC
TRBV7-6	TRBJ2-3	many	-	CASSLDQVYTDTQYF	TGTGCCAGCAGCTTAGATCAGGTGTACACAGATACGCAGTATTTT
TRBV5-1	TRBJ1-4	-	TRBD1	CASSLDGQGNIGEKLFF	TGCGCCAGCAGCTTGGATGGACAGGGAAATATCGGGGAAAAACTGTTTTTT
TRBV27	TRBJ1-1	-	-	CASGLRGGKEAFF	TGTGCCAGCGGACTAAGAGGAGGGAAGGAAGCTTTCTTT
TRBV6-1	TRBJ2-7	few	-	CASSEAGIRWDEQYF	TGTGCCAGCAGTGAAGCGGGCATCCGCTGGGACGAGCAGTACTTC
TRBV25-1	TRBJ2-3	-	-	CASLWGTDTQYF	TGTGCCAGCCTATGGGGGACAGATACGCAGTATTTT
TRBV7-6	TRBJ1-1	few	-	CASSYSGYYEAFF	TGTGCCAGCAGCTATTCAGGGTACTATGAAGCTTTCTTT